Below, one T cell receptor (beta chain) is given with its context. Its antigen remains unknown. As the sequencing template, cDNA was produced by extracting RNA and reverse transcribing it. TCRdb's table, derived via immunoSEQ multiplex PCR, lists solely in-frame clones and lacks some. The table has roughly 180,000 clones, roughly 60% seen once. Samples from alopecia areata patients were lesional scalp punch biopsies and peripheral blood. This record belongs to a study of CD8+ T cells in alopecia areata. Whole-study context: Treated patients were given oral tofacitinib, which was dosed at 5 to 10 mg twice daily.

V lost 4 bases, J lost 8 bases, and 11 bases lay in between. This CDR3 is 11 amino acids long. Germline V gene data show CDR1 as SQVTM and CDR2 as ANQGSEA. Study findings and constraints: In patients, TCRs were shared less clearly than in mice, and HLA may possibly be involved. Compared with normal scalp, lesional scalp had higher clonality and more expanded CD8+ clones.

This TCR came from a human donor with alopecia areata. V is TRBV29-1 and J is TRBJ1-2, with D tentatively TRBD1 (5 bases). Sequenced material: CD4+ T cells sorted from blood, taken at week 0. This chain's CDR3 is CSVVGGFGYTF. CDR3 nucleotide sequence: TGCAGCGTTGTTGGGGGATTCGGCTACACCTTC.